Listed below are T cell receptor beta chains from one sample, sequenced in a study of CD8 T cells in Susac syndrome. A single record per CDR3 protein comes from TCRdb applying MiXCR to the immunoSEQ multiplex PCR reads. The sample has about 83,000 distinct CDR3 sequences; approximately 95% are singletons. The sample was CD8+ T cells from PBMCs. Receptors were obtained from a human donor with Susac syndrome. Each CDR3 is given with its conserved first and last residue. The D gene is left open where the match is weak. Clone size is shown for a subset of rows, as once, few, many or a class of expanded clone.

clone_size	v_call	d_call	j_call	cdr3_nt	cdr3_aa
NA	TRBV5-4	NA	TRBJ2-3	TGTGCCAGCAGCGGCCGGGACGGCACAGATACGCAGTATTTT	CASSGRDGTDTQYF
NA	TRBV7-9	NA	TRBJ2-7	TGTGCCAGCAGCTTCGGGGTCGAGCAGTACTTC	CASSFGVEQYF
NA	TRBV27	NA	TRBJ2-7	TGTGCCAGCAAGGAAGAGGGGACCTACGAGCAGTACTTC	CASKEEGTYEQYF
NA	TRBV2	TRBD1	TRBJ1-1	TGTGCCAGCAGCGCCGCCCTACCCCGACAGGGTACGGCTGAAGCTTTCTTT	CASSAALPRQGTAEAFF
once	TRBV7-9	TRBD2	TRBJ2-2	TGTGCCAGCAGCTTTGAGACTAGCGGGAACACCGGGGAGCTGTTTTTT	CASSFETSGNTGELFF
NA	TRBV29-1	NA	TRBJ2-7	TGCAGCGTTACCACTATCGGGCAGGGAACCTACGAGCAGTACTTC	CSVTTIGQGTYEQYF
NA	TRBV5-6	NA	TRBJ1-1	TGTGCCAGCAGCTTGGTACAACAGAACACTGAAGCTTTCTTT	CASSLVQQNTEAFF
NA	TRBV29-1	NA	TRBJ2-1	TGCAGCGTTGTCGGATTTGGGGAGCAGTTCTTC	CSVVGFGEQFF
few	TRBV6-5	NA	TRBJ2-1	TGTGCCAGCCGTGGTTCCTCCTACAATGAGCAGTTCTTC	CASRGSSYNEQFF
NA	TRBV20-1	TRBD1	TRBJ2-7	TGCAGTGCTAGCCCGGGACAGGGGCTTTACGAGCAGTACTTC	CSASPGQGLYEQYF
NA	TRBV5-1	TRBD2	TRBJ2-5	TGCGCCAGCAGCGTGTCGGCGGGAGCGTCGGAGACCCAGTACTTC	CASSVSAGASETQYF
NA	TRBV7-8	TRBD2	TRBJ2-2	TGTGCCAGCAGCCCGGGACTAGCGACCACCGGGGAGCTGTTTTTT	CASSPGLATTGELFF
NA	TRBV6-5	TRBD2	TRBJ2-1	TGTGCCAGCGTGGGCGGGAGCGACAATGAGCAGTTCTTC	CASVGGSDNEQFF
NA	TRBV6-5	TRBD1	TRBJ1-2	TGTGCCAGCAGTTACTGGACAGGGGATGGCTACACCTTC	CASSYWTGDGYTF
NA	TRBV19	TRBD1	TRBJ1-1	TGTGCCAGTAGTATAAGGGGGACAGGGTCTAACACTGAAGCTTTCTTT	CASSIRGTGSNTEAFF
NA	TRBV29-1	NA	TRBJ2-1	TGCAGCGTTGAGGCGGGATTAGAAAATGAGCAGTTCTTC	CSVEAGLENEQFF
NA	TRBV4-1	NA	TRBJ2-7	TGCGCCAGCAGCCAAGTGGCCAACTACGAGCAGTACTTC	CASSQVANYEQYF
NA	TRBV27	NA	TRBJ2-7	TGTGCCAGCAGTTTGGACAGTACTCTCTACGAGCAGTACTTC	CASSLDSTLYEQYF
NA	TRBV29-1	NA	TRBJ1-3	TGCAGCGTTGTGGACAAGGGAAACACCATATATTTT	CSVVDKGNTIYF
NA	TRBV20-1	NA	TRBJ2-7	TGCAGTGCTAAAGACCTTTCCTACGAGCAGTACTTC	CSAKDLSYEQYF
NA	TRBV5-1	TRBD2	TRBJ2-7	TGCGCCAGCAGCGACGGGACTAGCAACGAGCAGTACTTC	CASSDGTSNEQYF
NA	TRBV7-2	NA	TRBJ2-7	TGTGCCAGCAGCTCGGGACCGCGCTACGAGCAGTACTTC	CASSSGPRYEQYF
NA	TRBV9	NA	TRBJ2-5	TGTGCCAGCAGCGGCACTAGTGCCCCGAGAGAGACCCAGTACTTC	CASSGTSAPRETQYF
NA	TRBV29-1	NA	TRBJ2-1	TGCAGCGTTGAGACTACGACACCTTACAATGAGCAGTTCTTC	CSVETTTPYNEQFF
NA	TRBV20-1	NA	TRBJ2-1	TGCAGTGCTAACACAATGAATGAGCAGTTCTTC	CSANTMNEQFF
NA	TRBV29-1	NA	TRBJ1-2	TGCAGCGTTGGTTGGGGAGGGGACTATGGCTACACCTTC	CSVGWGGDYGYTF
NA	TRBV2	NA	TRBJ2-7	TGTGCCAGCAGTGAATTTAAGGACGGGCGCGAGCAGTACTTC	CASSEFKDGREQYF
NA	TRBV27	NA	TRBJ2-1	TGTGCCAGCAGAACTGAGACTAGGGTAGACAATGAGCAGTTCTTC	CASRTETRVDNEQFF
NA	TRBV12-3/TRBV12-4	NA	TRBJ2-6	TGTGCCAGCCGTCCAGCGGTCGGGGCCAACGTCCTGACTTTC	CASRPAVGANVLTF
NA	TRBV29-1	NA	TRBJ2-5	TGCAGCGCCCCGCCCGGGGACATCGGGGCGACCCAGTACTTC	CSAPPGDIGATQYF
NA	TRBV20-1	NA	TRBJ2-2	TGCAGTGCTAGAGGGACGTCAAACACCGGGGAGCTGTTTTTT	CSARGTSNTGELFF
NA	TRBV12-3/TRBV12-4	NA	TRBJ2-7	TGTGCCAGCAGTCGGAAAGGTAACGAGCAGTACTTC	CASSRKGNEQYF
NA	TRBV29-1	NA	TRBJ2-2	TGCAGCGTTACAGGGTCGAACACCGGGGAGCTGTTTTTT	CSVTGSNTGELFF
NA	TRBV7-6	NA	TRBJ2-5	TGTGCCAGCAGCTTAGCGGAAGAGACCCAGTACTTC	CASSLAEETQYF
NA	TRBV6-6	NA	TRBJ1-5	TGTGCCAGCAGCCAACCCCCAAATTATAGCAATCAGCCCCAGCATTTT	CASSQPPNYSNQPQHF
NA	TRBV29-1	TRBD2	TRBJ2-1	TGCAGCGCCTCGGGACTAGCGGACTCCTACAATGAGCAGTTCTTC	CSASGLADSYNEQFF
NA	TRBV15	NA	TRBJ1-1	TGTGCCACCAGCAGAGACCAGGGAATTCACACTGAAGCTTTCTTT	CATSRDQGIHTEAFF
NA	TRBV12-3/TRBV12-4	NA	TRBJ1-1	TGTGCCAGCAGTTTATCCGGACAGAACACTGAAGCTTTCTTT	CASSLSGQNTEAFF
NA	TRBV9	NA	TRBJ2-7	TGTGCCAGCAGCCCTCTACCCTCTCCCTACGAGCAGTACTTC	CASSPLPSPYEQYF
once	TRBV5-4	NA	TRBJ2-7	TGTGCCAGCAGCTGGGAGGACGGCTCCTACGAGCAGTACTTC	CASSWEDGSYEQYF
once	TRBV7-8	TRBD2	TRBJ2-7	TGTGCCAGCAGCTTTAGCGGGCGCTACGAGCAGTACTTC	CASSFSGRYEQYF
NA	TRBV5-5	NA	TRBJ2-7	TGTGCCAGCACCTTTACGGGGGAGGAGCAGTACTTC	CASTFTGEEQYF
NA	TRBV29-1	TRBD2	TRBJ2-1	TGCAGCGTTGAAGATCTTCTATCGGGTTTGCGGGAGTCCTACAATGAGCAGTTCTTC	CSVEDLLSGLRESYNEQFF
few	TRBV6-1	TRBD2	TRBJ2-7	TGTGCCAGCAGTGAAGAGACTAGCGGGACCTACGAGCAGTACTTC	CASSEETSGTYEQYF
NA	TRBV25-1	NA	TRBJ2-1	TGTGCCAGCAGTGATCCCGGCAGGGGCGTTCCTGAGCAGTTCTTC	CASSDPGRGVPEQFF